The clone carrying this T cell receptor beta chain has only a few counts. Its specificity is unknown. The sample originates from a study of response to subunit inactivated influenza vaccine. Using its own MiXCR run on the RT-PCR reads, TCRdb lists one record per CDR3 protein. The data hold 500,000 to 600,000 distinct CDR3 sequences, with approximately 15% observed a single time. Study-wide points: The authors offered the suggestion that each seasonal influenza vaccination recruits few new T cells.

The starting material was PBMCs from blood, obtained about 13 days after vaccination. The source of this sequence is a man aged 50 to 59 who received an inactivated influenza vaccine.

The CDR3 DNA follows: TGTGCCAGCAGCTTAGAATCACAGGGTGGGGCGTATTTT. It encodes CASSLESQGGAYF. V and J are TRBV7-2 and TRBJ2-3; weak D call: TRBD1 (6 bases). Trimming shortened V by 1 base and J by 14 bases, and 16 bases separated the two germline ends. Germline-derived CDR1 and CDR2 are SGHTA and FQGNSA. This CDR3 has 13 amino acids.